The rows below give T cell receptor beta chains drawn from one sample of a study of T cell changes during pregnancy in multiple sclerosis. Sequenced by immunoSEQ multiplex PCR; TCRdb stores in-frame clones only, minus some. This sample has 55,000 to 70,000 clones; roughly 89% occur once, and the top ten carry about 1.3%. Specimen: peripheral blood, collected in the third trimester of pregnancy. These receptors were taken from a female donor in good health, enrolled as a control in a pregnancy study. Each CDR3 is given with its conserved first and last residue. A D gene is named only where the DNA matches it firmly. Expanded clones get a size class; other rows say once, few or many, or leave the size out.

CDR3	DNA	D	J	V	size
CASSQPNRGQSSYNSPLHF	TGTGCCAGCAGCCAACCCAACAGGGGCCAAAGCTCCTATAATTCACCCCTCCACTTT	TRBD1	TRBJ1-6	TRBV4-2	NA
CASGRGNGANVLTF	TGTGCCAGCGGGAGGGGGAACGGGGCCAACGTCCTGACTTTC	NA	TRBJ2-6	TRBV9	NA
CASSPEYREGLEAFF	TGTGCCAGCAGCCCCGAGTACAGGGAGGGTCTTGAAGCTTTCTTT	NA	TRBJ1-1	TRBV11-1	NA
CASSTTSGGYEKLFF	TGCGCCAGCAGCACCACCTCAGGGGGTTATGAAAAACTGTTTTTT	TRBD1	TRBJ1-4	TRBV5-1	NA
CASSEVIQGSYEQYF	TGTGCCAGCAGTGAAGTGATTCAGGGGTCCTACGAGCAGTACTTC	NA	TRBJ2-7	TRBV6-1	NA
CAWSPESSYNSPLHF	TGTGCCTGGAGTCCCGAGAGCTCCTATAATTCACCCCTCCACTTT	NA	TRBJ1-6	TRBV30	once
CASSPDRVLGKLFF	TGTGCCAGCAGCCCGGACAGGGTCCTCGGTAAACTGTTTTTT	TRBD1	TRBJ1-4	TRBV7-2	NA
CASSSISGGSGANVLTF	TGTGCCAGCAGCTCCATATCAGGGGGCTCTGGGGCCAACGTCCTGACTTTC	TRBD1	TRBJ2-6	TRBV11-2	NA
CASSSLVGGGAWEQFF	TGTGCCAGCAGCTCCTTGGTCGGCGGGGGGGCTTGGGAGCAGTTCTTC	TRBD2	TRBJ2-1	TRBV7-9	NA
CASSPNHSPTHLDPEAFF	TGTGCCAGCAGCCCGAACCACAGCCCAACTCATTTGGATCCTGAAGCTTTCTTT	NA	TRBJ1-1	TRBV7-9	NA
CASSPNKGQGWQYF	TGTGCCAGCTCACCTAACAAGGGCCAGGGCTGGCAGTACTTC	NA	TRBJ2-7	TRBV18	NA
CASSPVGQGSWAFF	TGCGCCAGCAGCCCCGTGGGACAGGGTTCTTGGGCTTTCTTT	TRBD1	TRBJ1-1	TRBV5-1	NA
CASSFRPLGPGITGELFF	TGTGCCAGCAGCTTTAGACCGTTGGGCCCAGGGATCACCGGGGAGCTGTTTTTT	NA	TRBJ2-2	TRBV7-8	NA
CASSLGSSQPYGYTF	TGTGCCAGCAGTCTTGGCAGTTCACAGCCCTATGGCTACACCTTC	NA	TRBJ1-2	TRBV25-1	NA
CASSPKLTGPSFVGDTDTQYF	TGTGCCAGCAGCCCAAAACTCACAGGGCCCTCGTTCGTGGGGGACACAGATACGCAGTATTTT	NA	TRBJ2-3	TRBV4-2	NA
CASSYKGDNYGYTF	TGTGCCAGCAGTTACAAGGGGGACAACTATGGCTACACCTTC	NA	TRBJ1-2	TRBV6-6	NA
CASTLQGAGANVLTF	TGTGCCAGCACCCTACAGGGGGCTGGGGCCAACGTCCTGACTTTC	TRBD1	TRBJ2-6	TRBV4-2	NA
CASSPGNEQFF	TGTGCCAGCAGCCCGGGAAATGAGCAGTTCTTC	NA	TRBJ2-1	TRBV7-2	NA
CASSLVGAGRSHEQYF	TGTGCCAGCAGCTTAGTGGGGGCAGGGCGGTCCCACGAGCAGTACTTC	NA	TRBJ2-7	TRBV7-2	NA
CASSLTGGLMNTEAFF	TGCGCCAGCAGCTTGACAGGGGGCCTCATGAACACTGAAGCTTTCTTT	TRBD1	TRBJ1-1	TRBV5-1	NA